This is a list of T cell receptor beta chains from one sample in a study of blood T cell repertoires in COVID-19. Clones were read by immunoSEQ multiplex PCR, and TCRdb kept only the in-frame ones, dropping some. The sample includes around 220,000 clones, about 81% of them seen just once. The sequenced sample was peripheral blood. The receptors derive from a woman aged 80 or over with COVID-19, enrolled during active disease. Both conserved end residues are part of each CDR3. Fields, in order: clone size, V gene, D gene, J gene, CDR3 DNA, CDR3 protein. The D gene is left open where the match is weak. Expanded clones get a size class; other rows say once, few or many, or leave the size out.

abundance: few; v_gene: TRBV28; d_gene: NA; j_gene: TRBJ2-2; CDR3nt: TGTGCCAGCAGTTTAGGCGGCCGACCCGGGGAGCTGTTTTTT; CDR3aa: CASSLGGRPGELFF
abundance: NA; v_gene: TRBV5-1; d_gene: NA; j_gene: TRBJ1-1; CDR3nt: TGCGCCAGCAGCTTGAAGGGGGACACTGAAGCTTTCTTT; CDR3aa: CASSLKGDTEAFF
abundance: few; v_gene: TRBV14; d_gene: NA; j_gene: TRBJ2-7; CDR3nt: TGTGCCAGCAGCCCTCTGGACACGAGCTCCTACGAGCAGTACTTC; CDR3aa: CASSPLDTSSYEQYF
abundance: NA; v_gene: TRBV25-1; d_gene: TRBD1; j_gene: TRBJ1-1; CDR3nt: TGTGCCAGCAGGGGGGACAGGGAGAACACTGAAGCTTTCTTT; CDR3aa: CASRGDRENTEAFF
abundance: NA; v_gene: TRBV4-1; d_gene: TRBD2; j_gene: TRBJ2-2; CDR3nt: TGCGCCAGCAGTCGATCCCGGACTAGCGGGGGGACCAACACCGGGGAGCTGTTTTTT; CDR3aa: CASSRSRTSGGTNTGELFF
abundance: NA; v_gene: TRBV19; d_gene: TRBD2; j_gene: TRBJ2-3; CDR3nt: TGTGCCAGTAGTACCACCCTGGCTAGCGGGAGAAAGTATTTT; CDR3aa: CASSTTLASGRKYF
abundance: few; v_gene: TRBV10-3; d_gene: NA; j_gene: TRBJ1-1; CDR3nt: TGTGCCATCAGATTACAGGGCGCCACTGAAGCTTTCTTT; CDR3aa: CAIRLQGATEAFF
abundance: NA; v_gene: TRBV5-1; d_gene: NA; j_gene: TRBJ2-3; CDR3nt: TGCGCCAGCAGCAAGGGGCAAAGCACAGATACGCAGTATTTT; CDR3aa: CASSKGQSTDTQYF
abundance: NA; v_gene: TRBV29-1; d_gene: TRBD1; j_gene: TRBJ1-1; CDR3nt: TGCAGCGCAGGGGGGGACAGGGTGAGTGAAGCTTTCTTT; CDR3aa: CSAGGDRVSEAFF
abundance: NA; v_gene: TRBV11-2; d_gene: NA; j_gene: TRBJ1-3; CDR3nt: TGTGCCAGCAGGGGGGGAGGCGTTTCGACGTCTGGAAACACCATATATTTT; CDR3aa: CASRGGGVSTSGNTIYF
abundance: NA; v_gene: TRBV5-6; d_gene: TRBD1; j_gene: TRBJ2-7; CDR3nt: TGTGCCAGCAGCTCAAGACAGGGGCTCCGCGAGCAGTACTTC; CDR3aa: CASSSRQGLREQYF
abundance: NA; v_gene: TRBV29-1; d_gene: TRBD2; j_gene: TRBJ2-4; CDR3nt: TGCAGCGTAACTGAAACGGGACTAGCGATGAACATTCAGTACTTC; CDR3aa: CSVTETGLAMNIQYF
abundance: NA; v_gene: TRBV6-6; d_gene: NA; j_gene: TRBJ2-7; CDR3nt: TGTGCCAGCCTGCTTCGTGATGGCCCCTACGAGCAGTACTTC; CDR3aa: CASLLRDGPYEQYF
abundance: NA; v_gene: TRBV15; d_gene: TRBD2; j_gene: TRBJ2-1; CDR3nt: TGTGCCACCGGAAGACTAGCGGGGTACAATGAGCAGTTCTTC; CDR3aa: CATGRLAGYNEQFF
abundance: once; v_gene: TRBV6-5; d_gene: NA; j_gene: TRBJ2-7; CDR3nt: TGTGCCAGCAGATCCCTAGACTCCTACGAGCAGTACTTC; CDR3aa: CASRSLDSYEQYF
abundance: NA; v_gene: TRBV18; d_gene: NA; j_gene: TRBJ2-6; CDR3nt: TGTGCCAGCTCATCTACAGGGTCTGGGGCCAACGTCCTGACTTTC; CDR3aa: CASSSTGSGANVLTF
abundance: few; v_gene: TRBV2; d_gene: TRBD1; j_gene: TRBJ1-5; CDR3nt: TGTGCCAGCAGTGAAAGGGACAGGCCCCGAGGAAATCAGCCCCAGCATTTT; CDR3aa: CASSERDRPRGNQPQHF
abundance: once; v_gene: TRBV7-2; d_gene: TRBD1; j_gene: TRBJ1-2; CDR3nt: TGTGCCAGCAGGGCTCCCGGGACAGCCATGAATGGCTACACCTTC; CDR3aa: CASRAPGTAMNGYTF
abundance: NA; v_gene: TRBV7-2; d_gene: NA; j_gene: TRBJ1-1; CDR3nt: TGTGCCAGCAGCTTATATACCCAGTCGGGCACTGAAGCTTTCTTT; CDR3aa: CASSLYTQSGTEAFF
abundance: NA; v_gene: TRBV27; d_gene: NA; j_gene: TRBJ1-6; CDR3nt: TGTGCCAGCAGTTTATCGGCGGGGAGTAATTCACCCCTCCACTTT; CDR3aa: CASSLSAGSNSPLHF
abundance: NA; v_gene: TRBV7-9; d_gene: NA; j_gene: TRBJ1-2; CDR3nt: TGTGCCAGCAGCTTAGAGGGGCATTCCTACACCTTC; CDR3aa: CASSLEGHSYTF
abundance: NA; v_gene: TRBV3-1/TRBV3-2; d_gene: NA; j_gene: TRBJ2-5; CDR3nt: TGTGCCAGCAGCTTTCAGGAGACCCAGTACTTC; CDR3aa: CASSFQETQYF
abundance: NA; v_gene: TRBV30; d_gene: NA; j_gene: TRBJ1-3; CDR3nt: TGTGCCTGGAGTATCCAGACAGGCTCTGGAAACACCATATATTTT; CDR3aa: CAWSIQTGSGNTIYF
abundance: NA; v_gene: TRBV10-3; d_gene: NA; j_gene: TRBJ2-7; CDR3nt: TGTGCCATCAGTGGAAAAACAGGGAACCAGCAGTACTTC; CDR3aa: CAISGKTGNQQYF
abundance: NA; v_gene: TRBV5-1; d_gene: TRBD1; j_gene: TRBJ1-4; CDR3nt: TGCGCCAGCAGCTTGGCGGGCAGGGGGCAGGAAAAACTGTTTTTT; CDR3aa: CASSLAGRGQEKLFF
abundance: few; v_gene: TRBV19; d_gene: NA; j_gene: TRBJ2-2; CDR3nt: TGTGCCAGTAGTATCGACAGGCTGAACACCGGGGAGCTGTTTTTT; CDR3aa: CASSIDRLNTGELFF
abundance: once; v_gene: TRBV19; d_gene: NA; j_gene: TRBJ1-5; CDR3nt: TGTGCCAGTAGTATACAGGACAGTAGCAATCAGCCCCAGCATTTT; CDR3aa: CASSIQDSSNQPQHF
abundance: NA; v_gene: TRBV6-6; d_gene: NA; j_gene: TRBJ2-7; CDR3nt: TGTGCCAGCAGGGGAAAAACAGGGATCTACGAGCAGTACTTC; CDR3aa: CASRGKTGIYEQYF
abundance: NA; v_gene: TRBV2; d_gene: NA; j_gene: TRBJ2-3; CDR3nt: TGTGCCAGCGAACTCACAGATACGCAGTATTTT; CDR3aa: CASELTDTQYF
abundance: NA; v_gene: TRBV6-5; d_gene: TRBD2; j_gene: TRBJ2-5; CDR3nt: TGTGCCAGCAGGCGCCCTAGCGGGAGTGGCGAGACCCAGTACTTC; CDR3aa: CASRRPSGSGETQYF
abundance: NA; v_gene: TRBV19; d_gene: NA; j_gene: TRBJ1-5; CDR3nt: TGTGCCAGTAGTATAGTTAGTGCGGGGAATCAGCCCCAGCATTTT; CDR3aa: CASSIVSAGNQPQHF
abundance: NA; v_gene: TRBV6-6; d_gene: NA; j_gene: TRBJ2-2; CDR3nt: TGTGCCAGCAATCTTCTTGGAGCCGTTGTCGGGGAGCTGTTTTTT; CDR3aa: CASNLLGAVVGELFF
abundance: NA; v_gene: TRBV12-3/TRBV12-4; d_gene: NA; j_gene: TRBJ2-2; CDR3nt: TGTGCCAGCAGCCTCAGGAACGGCGGGGAGCTGTTTTTT; CDR3aa: CASSLRNGGELFF
abundance: NA; v_gene: TRBV2; d_gene: TRBD1; j_gene: TRBJ1-6; CDR3nt: TGTGCCAGCAGTGGTGGGACAGGGGCTAATTCACCCCTCCACTTT; CDR3aa: CASSGGTGANSPLHF
abundance: NA; v_gene: TRBV19; d_gene: NA; j_gene: TRBJ1-2; CDR3nt: TGTGCCAGTAGTATTGTGACGGCCGGAGACTATGGCTACACCTTC; CDR3aa: CASSIVTAGDYGYTF
abundance: NA; v_gene: TRBV5-4; d_gene: NA; j_gene: TRBJ1-5; CDR3nt: TGTGCCAGCAGCCCGGGAAGAGGGAGAGAACAGCCCCAGCATTTT; CDR3aa: CASSPGRGREQPQHF
abundance: NA; v_gene: TRBV5-1; d_gene: NA; j_gene: TRBJ1-4; CDR3nt: TGCGCCAGCAGCTCAACAGGAGCGGAGGGCGAAAAACTGTTTTTT; CDR3aa: CASSSTGAEGEKLFF
abundance: once; v_gene: TRBV7-3; d_gene: TRBD2; j_gene: TRBJ2-1; CDR3nt: TGTGCCAGCAGCCCAGGGGGACTAGCGGCAGTCCCGCCCCCTTACAATGAGCAGTTCTTC; CDR3aa: CASSPGGLAAVPPPYNEQFF
abundance: NA; v_gene: TRBV10-3; d_gene: NA; j_gene: TRBJ2-2; CDR3nt: TGTGCCATCACTAGCCGGACGGGAACCGGGGAGCTGTTTTTT; CDR3aa: CAITSRTGTGELFF
abundance: NA; v_gene: TRBV6-5; d_gene: TRBD2; j_gene: TRBJ2-7; CDR3nt: TGTGCCAGCCTACGTACGGGAGGGGACCACGAGCAGTACTTC; CDR3aa: CASLRTGGDHEQYF
abundance: NA; v_gene: TRBV10-2; d_gene: NA; j_gene: TRBJ1-1; CDR3nt: TGCGCCAGCAGCAGCGGACAGCATATGAACACTGAAGCTTTCTTT; CDR3aa: CASSSGQHMNTEAFF
abundance: NA; v_gene: TRBV6-6; d_gene: NA; j_gene: TRBJ1-5; CDR3nt: TGTGCCAGCAGTCCCACGGGTAGAGGGGGTCAGCCCCAGCATTTT; CDR3aa: CASSPTGRGGQPQHF
abundance: NA; v_gene: TRBV6-5; d_gene: NA; j_gene: TRBJ1-5; CDR3nt: TGTGCCAGCAGTTACCAACTGTACCAGCCCCAGCATTTT; CDR3aa: CASSYQLYQPQHF
abundance: NA; v_gene: TRBV5-6; d_gene: TRBD2; j_gene: TRBJ2-1; CDR3nt: TGTGCCAGCAGCCCCGCCGGCGGGAGCAATGAGCAGTTCTTC; CDR3aa: CASSPAGGSNEQFF
abundance: NA; v_gene: TRBV5-1; d_gene: TRBD1; j_gene: TRBJ1-6; CDR3nt: TGCGCCAGCAGCTTCGGAGGACAGGGGGACTCACCCCTCCACTTT; CDR3aa: CASSFGGQGDSPLHF
abundance: NA; v_gene: TRBV7-9; d_gene: NA; j_gene: TRBJ2-2; CDR3nt: TGTGCCAGCAGCTTAGATTACGGGGAGCTGTTTTTT; CDR3aa: CASSLDYGELFF
abundance: few; v_gene: TRBV6-5; d_gene: TRBD1; j_gene: TRBJ1-2; CDR3nt: TGTGCCAGCAGGGGACAGCGATATGGCTACACCTTC; CDR3aa: CASRGQRYGYTF
abundance: NA; v_gene: TRBV5-1; d_gene: NA; j_gene: TRBJ2-5; CDR3nt: TGCGCCAGCAGCGGCTACAGGGTGGAGACCCAGTACTTC; CDR3aa: CASSGYRVETQYF
abundance: NA; v_gene: TRBV6-2/TRBV6-3; d_gene: NA; j_gene: TRBJ2-1; CDR3nt: TGTGCCAGCAGTCCCGGGACTCTCTACAATGAGCAGTTCTTC; CDR3aa: CASSPGTLYNEQFF